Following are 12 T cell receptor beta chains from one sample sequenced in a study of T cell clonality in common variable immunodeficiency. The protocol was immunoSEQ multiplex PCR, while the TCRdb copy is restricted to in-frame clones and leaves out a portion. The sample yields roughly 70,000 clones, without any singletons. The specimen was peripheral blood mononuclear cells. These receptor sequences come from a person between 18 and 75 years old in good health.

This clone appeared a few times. Incomplete CDR3 DNA: TGCGCCAGCAGGCGACTGACTAGCGGCTCCTACGAG. Translated: CASRRLTSGSYE. The whole CDR3 protein is CASRRLTSGSYEQYF. The chain uses TRBV5-1 and TRBJ2-7, with 9 bases aligning to TRBD2. The read terminates 3 residues before the CDR3 end, so the remaining end is supplied by the germline J gene. This CDR3 region has 15 residues. The germline gives CDR1 SGHRS, CDR2 YFSETQ. Trimming took 5 bases from V and 0 from J; bases not matched to a gene: 6.

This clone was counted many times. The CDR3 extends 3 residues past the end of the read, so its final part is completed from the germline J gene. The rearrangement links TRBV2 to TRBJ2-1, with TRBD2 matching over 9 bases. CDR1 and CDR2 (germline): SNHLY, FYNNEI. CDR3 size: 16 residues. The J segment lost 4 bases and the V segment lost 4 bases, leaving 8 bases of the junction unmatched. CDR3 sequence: CASSAGRAGGYNEQFF. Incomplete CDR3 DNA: TGTGCCAGCAGTGCTGGAAGAGCGGGGGGTTACAATGAG.

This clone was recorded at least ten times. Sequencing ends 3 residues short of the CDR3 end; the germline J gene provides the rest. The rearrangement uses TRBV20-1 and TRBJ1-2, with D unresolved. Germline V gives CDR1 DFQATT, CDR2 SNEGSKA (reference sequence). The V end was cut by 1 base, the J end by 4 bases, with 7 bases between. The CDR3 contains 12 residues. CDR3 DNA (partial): TGCAGTGCTAGAGGAACAGTCTATGGC. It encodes CSARGTVYG. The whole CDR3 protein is CSARGTVYGYTF.

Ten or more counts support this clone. Partial CDR3 DNA: TGCGCCAGCAGCCAGGTCTCGGGGGGTCTTTTCGATGAG. This codes for CASSQVSGGLFDE. The entire CDR3 protein is CASSQVSGGLFDEQFF. The chain joins TRBV4-1 to TRBJ2-1; the match to TRBD2 covers 7 bases. The read terminates 3 residues ahead of where the CDR3 ends, so the germline J gene completes it. The V and J ends lost 3 bases and 8 bases, in that order; junction bases with no gene match: 13. Germline loops: CDR1 MGHRA, CDR2 YSYEKL. The CDR3 spans 16 residues.

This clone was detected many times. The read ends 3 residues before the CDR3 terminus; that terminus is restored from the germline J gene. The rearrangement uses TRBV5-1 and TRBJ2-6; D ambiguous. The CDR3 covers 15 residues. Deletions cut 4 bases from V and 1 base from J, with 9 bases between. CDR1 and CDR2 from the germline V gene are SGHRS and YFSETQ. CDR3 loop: CASSPLGSGANVLTF. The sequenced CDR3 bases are TGCGCCAGCAGCCCCCTAGGATCTGGGGCCAACGTC.

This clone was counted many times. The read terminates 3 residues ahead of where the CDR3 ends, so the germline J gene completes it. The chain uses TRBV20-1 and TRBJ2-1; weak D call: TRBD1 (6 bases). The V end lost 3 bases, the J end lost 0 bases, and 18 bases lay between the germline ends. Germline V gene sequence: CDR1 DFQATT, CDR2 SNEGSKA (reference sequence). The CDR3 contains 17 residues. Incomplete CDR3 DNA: TGCAGTGCTAGCCCCTCAAGGGGACAAGTCTCCTACAATGAG. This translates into CSASPSRGQVSYNE. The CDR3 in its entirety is CSASPSRGQVSYNEQFF.

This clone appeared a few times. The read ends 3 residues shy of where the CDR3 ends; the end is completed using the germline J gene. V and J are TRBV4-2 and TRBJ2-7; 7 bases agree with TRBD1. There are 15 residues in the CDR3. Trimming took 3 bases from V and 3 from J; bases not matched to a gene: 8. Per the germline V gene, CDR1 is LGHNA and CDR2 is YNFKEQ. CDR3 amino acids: CASSHAGTVDYEQYF. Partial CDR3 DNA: TGTGCCAGCAGCCACGCAGGGACAGTTGACTACGAG.

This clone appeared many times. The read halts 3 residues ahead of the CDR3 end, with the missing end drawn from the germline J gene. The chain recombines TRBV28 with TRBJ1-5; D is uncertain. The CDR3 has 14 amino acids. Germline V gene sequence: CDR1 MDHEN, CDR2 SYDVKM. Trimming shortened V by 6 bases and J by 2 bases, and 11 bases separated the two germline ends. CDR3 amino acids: CASSTNNGNQPQHF. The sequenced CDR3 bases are TGTGCCAGCAGCACAAACAACGGCAATCAGCCC.

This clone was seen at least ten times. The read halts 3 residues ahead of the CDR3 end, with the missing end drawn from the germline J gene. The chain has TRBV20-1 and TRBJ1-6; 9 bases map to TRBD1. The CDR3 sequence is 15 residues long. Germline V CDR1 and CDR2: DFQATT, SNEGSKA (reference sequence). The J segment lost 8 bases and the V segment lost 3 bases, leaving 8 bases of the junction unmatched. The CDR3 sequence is CSASGTGTWYSPLHF. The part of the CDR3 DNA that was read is TGCAGTGCTAGCGGGACAGGGACTTGGTATTCACCC.

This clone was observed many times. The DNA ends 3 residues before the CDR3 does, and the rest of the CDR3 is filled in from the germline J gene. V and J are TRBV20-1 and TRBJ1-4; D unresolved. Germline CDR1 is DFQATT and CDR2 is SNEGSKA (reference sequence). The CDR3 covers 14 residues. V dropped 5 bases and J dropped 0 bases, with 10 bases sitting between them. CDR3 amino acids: CSAPLLATNEKLFF. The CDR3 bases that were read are TGCAGTGCTCCCCTCCTTGCAACTAATGAAAAA.

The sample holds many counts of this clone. Incomplete CDR3 DNA: TGTGCCAGCAGCTTAGTCTCGGGGAGGGTTTCTGAA. Amino acid sequence: CASSLVSGRVSE. The CDR3 in its entirety is CASSLVSGRVSEAFF. V usage is TRBV7-2 and J usage is TRBJ1-1; D unclear. The read ends 3 residues before the CDR3 terminus; that terminus is restored from the germline J gene. V was cut by 1 base and J by 6 bases, with 15 bases left in between. The CDR3 is made up of 15 amino acids. Germline CDR1 is SGHTA and CDR2 is FQGNSA.

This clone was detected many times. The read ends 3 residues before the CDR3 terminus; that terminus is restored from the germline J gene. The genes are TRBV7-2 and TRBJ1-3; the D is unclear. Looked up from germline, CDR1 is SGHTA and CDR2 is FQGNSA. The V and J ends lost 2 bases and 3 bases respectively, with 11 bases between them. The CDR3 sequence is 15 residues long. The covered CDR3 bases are TGTGCCAGCAGCTTACTGCGGGGAAGTGGAAACACC. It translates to CASSLLRGSGNT. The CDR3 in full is CASSLLRGSGNTIYF.